This record looks at one T cell receptor beta chain sequence and its context. Antigen specificity is unknown. These data come from a study of shared clonotypes between healthy human individuals. Whole-study results and caveats: Non-shared clonotypes were found to have lower generation probabilities than the clonotypes that were shared by all four of the sorted-subset donors.

Assay: immunoSEQ multiplex PCR; the TCRdb copy retains only in-frame clones and omits some. This sample has around 2,000,000 clones; about 92% occur once, and the top ten carry 1.7%. The CDR3 covers 13 residues. V was trimmed by 2 bases and J by 6 bases, leaving 7 bases between them. Germline V CDR1 and CDR2: MNHEY, SVGAGI. Terminally differentiated effector memory CD45RA+ cells were left out of the naive CD8 fraction, which was CD45RO-negative and positively selected for CCR7. Specimen: naive CD8+ T cells from PBMCs. The TCR sequence derives from a man between 18 and 35 years old in good health. Some clones in this sample may be carry-over from other donors' samples. The rearrangement joins TRBV6-5 to TRBJ2-2; no definite D call. CDR3 sequence (DNA): TGTGCCAGCAGTTACCCCGGAGCCGGGGAGCTGTTTTTT. Amino acid sequence: CASSYPGAGELFF.